The 29 T cell receptor beta chains below were found in one sample sequenced in a study of cytomegalovirus exposure and HLA in healthy donors. PCR was performed using 60 Vbeta and 13 Jbeta primers. Profiling relied on immunoSEQ multiplex PCR, and the TCRdb table lists in-frame clones only, not all of them. The data show approximately 82,000 clones, about 70% seen once. Input material: PBMCs. The receptor source for this set is a woman aged 45-60 years in good health and CMV-seropositive.

The chain has TRBV27 and TRBJ2-7; TRBD1 matches 7 bases. Per germline, CDR1 MNHEY and CDR2 SMNVEV (reference sequence). This CDR3 has 14 residues. V gave up 5 bases and J gave up 4 bases; unmatched junction bases: 8. The CDR3 DNA is TGTGCCAGCAGTCATCGACAGGGTCCTTACGAGCAGTACTTC. Translated: CASSHRQGPYEQYF.

This clone was seen once. CDR3 sequence: CASSDGLAGASSYNEQFF. CDR3 sequence (DNA): TGTGCCAGCAGCGACGGCCTAGCGGGAGCCTCTTCCTACAATGAGCAGTTCTTC. V usage is TRBV2 and J usage is TRBJ2-1; 10 nucleotides agree with TRBD2. J lost 1 base, V lost 6 bases, and 12 bases had no gene match. This CDR3 is built from 18 residues. Germline CDR1 reads SNHLY; CDR2 reads FYNNEI.

This clone was found once. Written as DNA, the CDR3 is TGTGCCAGTAGTAGCGGCAGGGGGAACTACAATGAGCAGTTCTTC. It yields the protein CASSSGRGNYNEQFF. This chain links TRBV19 with TRBJ2-1; TRBD1 matches 7 bases. With 4 bases clipped from V and 3 bases from J, the junction kept 6 bases outside the gene matches. The CDR3 loop spans 15 amino acids. Germline V gives CDR1 LNHDA, CDR2 SQIVND (reference sequence).

This chain connects TRBV10-2 to TRBJ1-1, with D tentatively TRBD1 (5 bases). The ends were cut back, 9 bases at V and 1 base at J, with 18 bases in the middle. This CDR3 spans 15 amino acids. Germline CDR1 WSHSY, CDR2 SAAADI. CDR3: CASTPRPQGNTEAFF. The CDR3 coding sequence is TGCGCCAGTACACCGCGGCCCCAGGGGAACACTGAAGCTTTCTTT.

This chain joins TRBV5-1 and TRBJ2-7; TRBD2 agrees at 13 bases. This CDR3 comprises 18 residues. CDR1 is SGHRS, CDR2 YFSETQ, per germline. Germline trimming cut 4 bases from V and 2 bases from J; bases unmatched to any gene: 12. CDR3 protein: CASSVTGTSGNRAYEQYF. The CDR3 bases are TGCGCCAGCAGCGTGACCGGGACTAGCGGGAACCGGGCCTACGAGCAGTACTTC.

This clone was recorded a few times. The chain couples TRBV6-5 to TRBJ2-7, with D possibly TRBD2 on 5 matching bases. The CDR3 has 12 residues. With 7 bases removed from V and 7 bases from J, the gap between germline ends came to 14 bases. Germline V lookup: CDR1 MNHEY, CDR2 SVGAGI. CDR3 in DNA: TGTGCCAGCATACATCAATCGGGAGAGCAGTACTTC. Amino acids: CASIHQSGEQYF.

This chain links TRBV13 with TRBJ2-1; 7 positions agree with TRBD1. Germline V gene lookup returns CDR1 PRHDT and CDR2 FYEKMQ (reference sequence). The junction had 9 bases not matched to a gene; V was cut back by 7 bases and J by 3 bases. CDR3 size: 15 residues. This chain's CDR3 is CASTHRDRNYNEQFF. CDR3 bases: TGTGCCAGCACCCACCGGGACAGAAACTACAATGAGCAGTTCTTC.

The gene calls are TRBV19 and TRBJ2-7, with D unresolved. The CDR3 is made up of 14 amino acids. Per germline, CDR1 LNHDA and CDR2 SQIVND (reference sequence). V lost 0 bases, J lost 0 bases, and 6 bases lay in between. CDR3 protein: CASSIELRSYEQYF. For the CDR3, the DNA is TGTGCCAGTAGTATAGAACTGCGCTCCTACGAGCAGTACTTC.

This chain uses TRBV15 with TRBJ1-4, with 7 bases fitting TRBD1. Germline V gene lookup returns CDR1 LNHNV and CDR2 YYDKDF (reference sequence). Trimming removed 5 bases from V and 4 bases from J; junction bases left unmatched: 10. This CDR3 is built from 16 residues. The CDR3 sequence is CATSSGTASINEKLFF. The CDR3 bases are TGTGCCACCAGCTCCGGGACAGCTTCGATTAATGAAAAACTGTTTTTT.

The J gene is TRBJ2-1, the V gene TRBV9; 8 positions agree with TRBD1. Trimming removed 3 bases from V and 6 bases from J; junction bases left unmatched: 8. Per the germline V gene, CDR1 is SGDLS and CDR2 is YYNGEE. The CDR3 is made up of 15 amino acids. The CDR3 spells CASSGGTGSINEQFF. The DNA of the CDR3 is TGTGCCAGCAGCGGCGGGACAGGTAGTATCAATGAGCAGTTCTTC.

The J gene is TRBJ2-3, the V gene TRBV4-1, with 13 bases identical to TRBD2. Per germline, CDR1 MGHRA and CDR2 YSYEKL. V lost 4 bases, J lost 0 bases, and 7 bases stayed unmatched. CDR3 length: 18 residues. As DNA, the CDR3 is TGCGCCAGCAGCCTCGGGACTAGCGGGATGACTAGCACAGATACGCAGTATTTT. Protein product: CASSLGTSGMTSTDTQYF.

V and J are TRBV9 and TRBJ1-1, with 8 bases fitting TRBD1. CDR1 is SGDLS, CDR2 YYNGEE, per germline. V lost 5 bases and J lost 4; bases outside the gene matches: 19. CDR3 length equals 18 residues. The CDR3 loop is CASSLSDRGPPLGTEAFF. As DNA, the CDR3 is TGTGCCAGCAGTTTATCCGACAGGGGTCCTCCCTTGGGCACTGAAGCTTTCTTT.

This chain joins TRBV7-9 and TRBJ1-3; D gene uncertain. The length of the CDR3 is 13 residues. Germline V gives CDR1 SEHNR, CDR2 FQNEAQ (reference sequence). V was pared by 3 bases and J by 0 bases, with 3 bases between. The CDR3 is CASSFYSGNTIYF. In DNA form, the CDR3 reads TGTGCCAGCAGCTTCTACTCTGGAAACACCATATATTTT.

V usage is TRBV30 and J usage is TRBJ2-1; D perhaps matches TRBD2 (6 bases). This CDR3 has 12 residues. V was clipped by 2 bases and J by 6 bases, with 8 bases between them. Germline V gene sequence: CDR1 GTSNPN, CDR2 SVGIG (reference sequence). CDR3 nucleotides: TGTGCCTGGAGTAGGGGAGGCAATGAGCAGTTCTTC. Amino acids: CAWSRGGNEQFF.

In this sample, this clone turned up a few times. The J gene is TRBJ2-5, the V gene TRBV7-6, with TRBD2 as a possible D gene (7 bases). Germline V gene lookup returns CDR1 SGHVS and CDR2 FNYEAQ. Trimming left V 7 bases short and J 4 bases short, with 16 bases between. CDR3 size: 14 residues. The CDR3 protein is CASNFGGLVETQYF. The CDR3 DNA reads TGTGCCAGCAACTTCGGGGGGCTGGTAGAGACCCAGTACTTC.

The chain couples TRBV6-1 to TRBJ1-1; tentative D call: TRBD1 (5 bases). CDR1 and CDR2 (germline): MNHNS, SASEGT. This CDR3 spans 14 amino acids. V was clipped by 7 bases and J by 2 bases, with 14 bases between them. The CDR3 sequence: CASNSGHDNTEAFF. CDR3 nucleotides: TGTGCCAGCAATTCCGGACACGATAACACTGAAGCTTTCTTT.

The chain carries TRBV30 and TRBJ1-6; D remains unclear. The CDR3 covers 12 residues. The V gene's germline CDR1 is GTSNPN and CDR2 SVGIG (reference sequence). V lost 2 bases and J lost 14, with 13 bases in between. The CDR3 nucleotides are TGTGCCTGGAGTTATTTGGGCGTATCCCTCCACTTT. Amino acid sequence: CAWSYLGVSLHF.

This chain uses TRBV19 with TRBJ1-5; D might be TRBD1 (5 bases). Germline V lookup: CDR1 LNHDA, CDR2 SQIVND (reference sequence). V was clipped by 2 bases and J by 7 bases, with 12 bases between them. The CDR3 extends over 14 amino acids. This chain's CDR3 is CASSIQGARQPQHF. The CDR3 nucleotides read TGTGCCAGTAGTATACAAGGGGCGAGGCAGCCCCAGCATTTT. Drawing the rest from reference TRBV19 and TRBJ1-5, the complete variable domain is DGGITQSPKYLFRKEGQNVTLSCEQNLNHDAMYWYRQDPGQGLRLIYYSQIVNDFQKGDIAEGYSVSREKKESFPLTVTSAQKNPTAFYLCASSIQGARQPQHFGDGTRLSIL.

The chain uses TRBV5-5 and TRBJ1-3, with D possibly being TRBD1 (5 bases). This CDR3 is built from 15 residues. V lost 3 bases and J lost 4, with 14 bases in between. Looked up from germline, CDR1 is SGHKS and CDR2 is YYEKEE (reference sequence). The CDR3: CASSWGETEGNTIYF. DNA for the CDR3: TGTGCCAGCAGCTGGGGGGAGACAGAGGGAAACACCATATATTTT.

The chain uses TRBV10-1 and TRBJ1-1; 7 bases map to TRBD1. V lost 5 bases to trimming and J lost 4 bases; unmatched junction nucleotides: 7. Germline V gene data show CDR1 as WNHNN and CDR2 as SYGVQD (reference sequence). The CDR3 loop spans 14 amino acids. The CDR3 DNA follows: TGCGCCAGCAGTAAGACAGGGTCCCCCACTGAAGCTTTCTTT. It translates to CASSKTGSPTEAFF.

The rearrangement joins TRBV5-4 to TRBJ2-2; D is ambiguous. The CDR3 contains 16 residues. Trimming shortened V by 5 bases and J by 0 bases, and 14 bases separated the two germline ends. CDR1 and CDR2 from the germline V gene are SGHNT and YYREEE (reference sequence). CDR3 nucleotide sequence: TGTGCCAGCAGAGCCGGCGGCTTAACGAACACCGGGGAGCTGTTTTTT. This codes for CASRAGGLTNTGELFF. The whole variable domain, filled in from reference TRBV5-4 and TRBJ2-2, reads ETGVTQSPTHLIKTRGQQVTLRCSSQSGHNTVSWYQQALGQGPQFIFQYYREEENGRGNFPPRFSGLQFPNYSSELNVNALELDDSALYLCASRAGGLTNTGELFFGEGSRLTVL.

The V and J genes are TRBV29-1 and TRBJ2-3; 8 bases line up with TRBD2. The germline gives CDR1 SQVTM, CDR2 ANQGSEA. The CDR3 length is 12 residues. The CDR3 coding sequence is TGCACCGTGCGGGAGGAGACAGATACGCAGTATTTT. This sequence encodes CTVREETDTQYF.

This chain uses TRBV2 with TRBJ1-2; 8 bases are shared with TRBD1. V was pared by 6 bases and J by 4 bases, with 7 bases of the junction left unmatched. The CDR3 extends over 14 amino acids. Germline CDR1 SNHLY, CDR2 FYNNEI. The CDR3 reads CASRSQGAVYGYTF. The CDR3 DNA reads TGTGCCAGCAGATCGCAGGGGGCTGTCTATGGCTACACCTTC.

This chain joins TRBV2 and TRBJ1-5; D ambiguous. Germline V gene sequence: CDR1 SNHLY, CDR2 FYNNEI. The CDR3 has 12 residues. The V end was cut by 6 bases, the J end by 4 bases, with 7 bases between. The CDR3 DNA reads as TGTGCCAGCAGGGCAGGTAATCAGCCCCAGCATTTT. Translated: CASRAGNQPQHF.

The genes are TRBV19 and TRBJ2-7; the match to TRBD2 covers 10 bases. The CDR3 has 15 residues. CDR1 LNHDA and CDR2 SQIVND come from the germline V gene (reference sequence). V was pared by 5 bases and J by 2 bases, with 6 bases of the junction left unmatched. CDR3 region: CASSASSGSAYEQYF. In nucleotides, the CDR3 is TGTGCCAGTAGTGCCTCTAGCGGGAGTGCCTACGAGCAGTACTTC. Drawing the rest from reference TRBV19 and TRBJ2-7, the complete variable domain is DGGITQSPKYLFRKEGQNVTLSCEQNLNHDAMYWYRQDPGQGLRLIYYSQIVNDFQKGDIAEGYSVSREKKESFPLTVTSAQKNPTAFYLCASSASSGSAYEQYFGPGTRLTVT.

The CDR3: CSARQGMREQFF. The CDR3 DNA follows: TGCAGCGCTAGACAGGGAATGCGTGAGCAGTTCTTC. The chain uses TRBV29-1 and TRBJ2-1; 7 positions agree with TRBD1. The CDR3 runs 12 residues. Per the germline V gene, CDR1 is SQVTM and CDR2 is ANQGSEA. V gave up 7 bases and J gave up 9 bases; unmatched junction bases: 9.

The rearrangement uses TRBV14 and TRBJ2-2; D call uncertain. V dropped 6 bases and J dropped 2 bases, with 10 bases sitting between them. The CDR3 is 14 amino acids. Germline V gives CDR1 SGHDN, CDR2 FVKESK. DNA of the CDR3: TGTGCCAGCAGACCTCAGATAAACACCGGGGAGCTGTTTTTT. Protein product: CASRPQINTGELFF. Together with reference TRBV14 and TRBJ2-2, the CDR3 gives the full variable domain: EAGVTQFPSHSVIEKGQTVTLRCDPISGHDNLYWYRRVMGKEIKFLLHFVKESKQDESGMPNNRFLAERTGGTYSTLKVQPAELEDSGVYFCASRPQINTGELFFGEGSRLTVL.

This chain links TRBV11-1 with TRBJ2-3; TRBD1 aligns across 9 bases. The CDR3 contains 17 residues. Germline-derived CDR1 and CDR2 are SGHAT and FQDESV (reference sequence). V shed 5 bases, J shed 0 bases, and the junction held 9 bases outside the gene matches. The CDR3 loop reads CASSPPGTGLSTDTQYF. The CDR3 nucleotides are TGTGCCAGCAGCCCCCCCGGGACAGGGCTTAGCACAGATACGCAGTATTTT.

CDR3 DNA sequence: TGTGCCAGCAGTTACGCAGGTCGCACGGGGGAGCAGTACTTC. Amino acid sequence: CASSYAGRTGEQYF. The chain couples TRBV6-5 to TRBJ2-7; a possible D gene is TRBD2 (5 bases). The germline V gene has CDR1 MNHEY and CDR2 SVGAGI. Trimming took off 2 bases at V and 7 bases at J, with 15 bases between the two ends. The CDR3 covers 14 residues.